This entry describes one T cell receptor beta chain. No antigen is known for it. The sample holds no much larger clone one base away, and base qualities are not on file. Spanning cysteine to phenylalanine, the CDR3 consists of 14 amino acids. The read is trimmed to its CDR3 DNA, 42 bases read in frame from base 1. Library construction relied on PCR. The sequencer was an Illumina HiSeq 2500. To normalize quantification of the TCRbeta repertoire, the TCR libraries were built with molecular barcoding that relied on unique molecular identifiers. The public reads were reanalyzed by TCRdb: fastp trimming at Q25, MiXCR alignment, in-frame beta chains only. Each CDR3 protein appears once, grouped with its most common genes and DNA. The sample includes over 550,000 distinct CDR3 sequences, with roughly a tenth observed a single time. Of the sample, roughly 4% falls within the top ten clones. These data belong to a study of T-cell reconstitution after alpha-beta-depleted transplantation in children (TCRdb year 2016). Context from the whole study: T-cell immune reconstitution after TCRalphabeta/CD19-depleted allogeneic hematopoietic cell transplantation in children was quantitatively tracked in the study by means of TCR repertoire profiling.

The clonotype was recovered from a human donor who donated a stem cell graft to a child with acute myeloid leukemia. Sequenced material: PBMCs from the stem cell graft donor, taken from the stem cell graft. The chain couples TRBV21-1 to TRBJ2-7; TRBD2, the table's D call, was not compared with the DNA. TRBV21-1 is a known pseudogene. At the DNA level, the sequence is TGTGCCAGCAGCAAAGTATCTAGCGGCTACGAGCAGTACTTC. It translates to CASSKVSSGYEQYF.